Listed here is a single T cell receptor beta chain. These data are taken from a study of blood T cell repertoires in COVID-19. About the study: T cells, B-cell-depleted T cells, or PBMCs provided the cDNA or gDNA that served as material.

TCRdb's table, derived via immunoSEQ multiplex PCR, lists solely in-frame clones and lacks some. The data contain 100,000 to 150,000 clones, over 60% of them seen just once; the ten biggest clones take up 1.5% to 2%. V was clipped by 1 base and J by 3 bases; unmatched bases: 17. Germline CDR1 reads SGHVS; CDR2 reads FNYEAQ. CDR3 length: 20 residues. This receptor was taken from a woman aged 70-85 years with acute or convalescent COVID-19. The sequencing input was peripheral blood. The chain has TRBV7-6 and TRBJ2-7; TRBD2 agrees at 11 bases. The CDR3 coding sequence is TGTGCCAGCAGCTTAGTCCCCGATAGCGGGAGGGCCCGGTCTTACTACGAGCAGTACTTC. This sequence encodes CASSLVPDSGRARSYYEQYF.